A selection of T cell receptor beta chains follows, all from one sample in a study of T cell responses to AZD1222 COVID-19 vaccine. Repertoires were generated with immunoSEQ multiplex PCR, while TCRdb's copy carries only in-frame clones and drops some. The sample includes some 150,000 clones, roughly 86% of them seen just once. Here the sequenced sample was peripheral blood, taken 28 days after the second AZD1222 dose. The source of these receptors is an adult who received the AZD1222 COVID-19 vaccine. Each CDR3 is given without its conserved first and last residue. D genes are given only for firm matches.

v_call: TRBV5-4
j_call: TRBJ2-5
d_call: TRBD1
cdr3_length: 13
cdr3_aa: ASRPRQGAGETQY

v_call: TRBV9
j_call: TRBJ2-1
d_call: TRBD2
cdr3_length: 14
cdr3_aa: ASSVLGTSLYNEQF

v_call: TRBV29-1
j_call: TRBJ1-1
d_call: .
cdr3_length: 10
cdr3_aa: SVVRGDTEAF

v_call: TRBV29-1
j_call: TRBJ2-7
d_call: .
cdr3_length: 15
cdr3_aa: SVGGTGVSTYWDEQY

v_call: TRBV7-8
j_call: TRBJ1-3
d_call: .
cdr3_length: 10
cdr3_aa: ASRGSGNTIY

v_call: TRBV7-9
j_call: TRBJ1-1
d_call: .
cdr3_length: 12
cdr3_aa: ASSLAGPGTEAF

v_call: TRBV27
j_call: TRBJ2-1
d_call: .
cdr3_length: 11
cdr3_aa: ATASGTSNEQF

v_call: TRBV19
j_call: TRBJ1-3
d_call: .
cdr3_length: 12
cdr3_aa: ASSMLQGSDTIY

v_call: TRBV19
j_call: TRBJ1-1
d_call: .
cdr3_length: 10
cdr3_aa: ASSRQGWEAF

v_call: TRBV10-1
j_call: TRBJ2-3
d_call: TRBD2
cdr3_length: 13
cdr3_aa: ASSGERGLTDTQY

v_call: TRBV25-1
j_call: TRBJ2-2
d_call: .
cdr3_length: 9
cdr3_aa: ASSGGGELF